This TCR beta chain came from a study of T cell responses to AZD1222 COVID-19 vaccine. With respect to this clone: The antigen is undetermined.

This table comes from immunoSEQ multiplex PCR, and its TCRdb copy is limited to in-frame clones, with some not included. The table has around 140,000 clones, around 90% seen once. This CDR3 has 18 amino acids. The germline CDR1 and CDR2 sequences are SEHNR and FQNEAQ (reference sequence). V trimming: 5 bases; J trimming: 4 bases; junction bases outside the gene matches: 15. Study results and caveats: Sampled repertoires all dated from after the peak T cell response. Vaccine-associated CD4 TCRs spanned spike, dominant at 160-218 and 743-854. White British ancestry dominated among donors, who included more females, and clonal diversity was possibly underestimated. Following two doses of AZD1222, Spike-specific TCR breadth and depth rose.

J is TRBJ2-1 and V is TRBV7-9; 9 bases agree with TRBD2. The receptor was derived from an adult who received the MenACWY meningococcal vaccine as a control. The sequences come from peripheral blood, collected 28 days after the second dose of the MenACWY control vaccine. The CDR3 coding sequence is TGTGCCAGCAGCGGGTCTGGCGGGAGGGCCCCGGTTTACAATGAGCAGTTCTTC. Encoded protein: CASSGSGGRAPVYNEQFF. The full variable domain, rest sourced from reference TRBV7-9 and TRBJ2-1, is DTGVSQNPRHKITKRGQNVTFRCDPISEHNRLYWYRQTLGQGPEFLTYFQNEAQLEKSRLLSDRFSAERPKGSFSTLEIQRTEQGDSAMYLCASSGSGGRAPVYNEQFFGPGTRLTVL.